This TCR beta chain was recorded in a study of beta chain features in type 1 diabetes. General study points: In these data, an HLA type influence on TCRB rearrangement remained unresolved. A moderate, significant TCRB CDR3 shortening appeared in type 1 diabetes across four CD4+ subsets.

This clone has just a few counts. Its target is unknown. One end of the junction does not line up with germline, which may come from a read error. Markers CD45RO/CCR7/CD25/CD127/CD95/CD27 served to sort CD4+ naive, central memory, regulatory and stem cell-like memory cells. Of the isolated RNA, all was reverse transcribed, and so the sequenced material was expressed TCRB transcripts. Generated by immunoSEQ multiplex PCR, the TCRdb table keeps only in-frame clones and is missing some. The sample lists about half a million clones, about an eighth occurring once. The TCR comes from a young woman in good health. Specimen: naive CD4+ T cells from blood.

Here the CDR3 reads CASILHSPNTGELFF. The CDR3 region has the DNA TGTGCCAGCATCTTACATAGTCCGAACACCGGGGAGCTGTTTTTT. The chain is built from TRBV7-3 and TRBJ2-2; D is uncertain. This CDR3 is 15 amino acids long. From germline, CDR1 is SGHTA and CDR2 FQGTGA.